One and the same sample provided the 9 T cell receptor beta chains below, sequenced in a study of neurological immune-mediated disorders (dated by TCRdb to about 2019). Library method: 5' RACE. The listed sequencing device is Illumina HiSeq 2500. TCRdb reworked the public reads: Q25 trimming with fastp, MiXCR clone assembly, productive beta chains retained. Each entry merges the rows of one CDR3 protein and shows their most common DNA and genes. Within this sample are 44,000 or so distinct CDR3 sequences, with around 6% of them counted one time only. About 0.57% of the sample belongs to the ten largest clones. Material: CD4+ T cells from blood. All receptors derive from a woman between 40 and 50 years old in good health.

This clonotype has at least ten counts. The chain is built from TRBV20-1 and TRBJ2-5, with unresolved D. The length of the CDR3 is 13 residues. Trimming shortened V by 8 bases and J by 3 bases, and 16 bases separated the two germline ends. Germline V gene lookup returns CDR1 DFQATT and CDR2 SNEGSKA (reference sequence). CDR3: CSPEGISKETQYF. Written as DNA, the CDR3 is TGCAGTCCCGAAGGGATAAGCAAAGAGACCCAGTACTTC.

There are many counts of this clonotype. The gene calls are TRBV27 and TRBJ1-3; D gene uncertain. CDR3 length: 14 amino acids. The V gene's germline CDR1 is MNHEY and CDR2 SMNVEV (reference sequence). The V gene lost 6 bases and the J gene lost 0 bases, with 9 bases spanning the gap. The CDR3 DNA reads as TGTGCCAGCAGGGGTTTTGGCTCTGGAAACACCATATATTTT. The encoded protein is CASRGFGSGNTIYF.

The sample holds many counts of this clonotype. The CDR3 reads CSVDEGLDEQFF. As DNA, the CDR3 is TGCAGCGTTGATGAGGGTTTAGATGAGCAGTTCTTC. The J gene is TRBJ2-1, the V gene TRBV29-1, with D tentatively TRBD2 (5 bases). CDR1 is SQVTM and CDR2 is ANQGSEA in the germline V gene. V was pared by 3 bases and J by 8 bases, with 11 bases between. This CDR3 comprises 12 residues.

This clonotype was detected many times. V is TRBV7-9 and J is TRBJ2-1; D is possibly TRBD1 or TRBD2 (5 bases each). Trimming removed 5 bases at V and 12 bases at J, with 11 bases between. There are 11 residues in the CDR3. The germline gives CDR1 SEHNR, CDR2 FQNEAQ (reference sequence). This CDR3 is CASSLGVGQFF. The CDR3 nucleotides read TGTGCCAGCAGCCTGGGGGTCGGGCAGTTCTTC.

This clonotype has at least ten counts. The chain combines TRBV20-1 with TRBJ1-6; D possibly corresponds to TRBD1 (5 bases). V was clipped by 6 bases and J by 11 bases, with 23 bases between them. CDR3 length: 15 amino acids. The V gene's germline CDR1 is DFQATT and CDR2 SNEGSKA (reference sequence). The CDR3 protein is CSASTPGLHVAPLHF. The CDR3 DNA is TGCAGTGCAAGTACACCGGGACTCCATGTGGCACCCCTCCACTTT.

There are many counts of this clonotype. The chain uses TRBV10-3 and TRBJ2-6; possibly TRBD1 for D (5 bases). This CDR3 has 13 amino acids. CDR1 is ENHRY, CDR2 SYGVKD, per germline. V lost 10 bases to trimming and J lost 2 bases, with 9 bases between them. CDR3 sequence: CASSGTGANVLTF. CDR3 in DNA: TGTGCCAGCTCAGGGACTGGGGCCAACGTCCTGACTTTC.

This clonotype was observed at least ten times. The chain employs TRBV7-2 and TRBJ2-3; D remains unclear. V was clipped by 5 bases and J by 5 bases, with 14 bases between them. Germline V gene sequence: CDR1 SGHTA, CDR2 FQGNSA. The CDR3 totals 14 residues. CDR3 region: CASSPIRVGDTQYF. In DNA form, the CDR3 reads TGTGCCAGCAGCCCCATTCGAGTGGGAGATACGCAGTATTTT.

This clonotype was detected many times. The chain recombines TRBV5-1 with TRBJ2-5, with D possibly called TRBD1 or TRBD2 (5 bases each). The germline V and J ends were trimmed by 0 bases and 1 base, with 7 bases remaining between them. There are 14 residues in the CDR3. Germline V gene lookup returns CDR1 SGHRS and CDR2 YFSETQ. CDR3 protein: CASSLAGAQETQYF. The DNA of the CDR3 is TGCGCCAGCAGCTTGGCCGGGGCCCAAGAGACCCAGTACTTC.

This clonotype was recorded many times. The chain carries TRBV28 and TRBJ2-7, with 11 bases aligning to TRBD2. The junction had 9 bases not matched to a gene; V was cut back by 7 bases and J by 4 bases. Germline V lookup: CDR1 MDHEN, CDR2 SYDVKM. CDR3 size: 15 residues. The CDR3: CASTGLAGGVYEQYF. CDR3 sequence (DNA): TGTGCCAGCACCGGATTAGCGGGAGGGGTATACGAGCAGTACTTC.